The clone carrying this T cell receptor beta chain was detected only a few times. Its cognate antigen is unknown. The data were obtained in a study of read filtering for tumor transcriptome and immune sequencing. Study in general: After DNase treatment, RNA was made into whole-transcriptome libraries. Study results and caveats: Sorted CD138-negative bone marrow cells were not purified T cells. IR-seq captured clonotypes deeper and more reliably than RNA-seq.

Bone marrow was sampled from every patient at the time of active disease. This library used around 400 ng RNA and molecular barcoded adaptors spanning alpha/delta and beta/gamma chains. One entry per CDR3 protein, called by TCRdb with MiXCR from the reads. The table has tens of thousands of distinct CDR3 sequences, roughly an eighth seen once. CDR1 and CDR2 from the germline V gene are MDHEN and SYDVKM. This CDR3 has 15 residues. V dropped 5 bases and J dropped 0 bases, with 11 bases sitting between them. Sample: a population of CD138-negative cells sorted from bone marrow. The chain links TRBV28 to TRBJ1-5; D ambiguous. The receptor was isolated from a donor aged 40 or older with multiple myeloma. The CDR3 reads CASSVGYLSNQPQHF. The DNA of the CDR3 is TGTGCCAGCAGTGTCGGGTACCTTAGCAATCAGCCCCAGCATTTT. Drawing the rest from reference TRBV28 and TRBJ1-5, the complete variable domain is DVKVTQSSRYLVKRTGEKVFLECVQDMDHENMFWYRQDPGLGLRLIYFSYDVKMKEKGDIPEGYSVSREKKERFSLILESASTNQTSMYLCASSVGYLSNQPQHFGDGTRLSIL.